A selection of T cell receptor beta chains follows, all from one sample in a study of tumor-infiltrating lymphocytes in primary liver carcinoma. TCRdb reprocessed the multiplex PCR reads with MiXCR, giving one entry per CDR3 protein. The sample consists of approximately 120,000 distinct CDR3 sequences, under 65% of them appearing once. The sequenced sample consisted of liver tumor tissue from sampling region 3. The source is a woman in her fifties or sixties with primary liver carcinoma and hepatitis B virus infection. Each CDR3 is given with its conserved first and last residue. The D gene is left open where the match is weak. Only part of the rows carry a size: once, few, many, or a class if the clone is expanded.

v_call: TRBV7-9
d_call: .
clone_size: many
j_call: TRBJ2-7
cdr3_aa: CASSLGSVGEQYF
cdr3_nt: TGTGCCAGCAGCTTAGGATCGGTGGGCGAGCAGTACTTC

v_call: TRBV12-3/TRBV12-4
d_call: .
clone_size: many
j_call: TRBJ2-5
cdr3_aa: CASSLMDWLPPHPEETQYF
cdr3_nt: TGTGCCAGCAGTTTAATGGATTGGCTCCCCCCCCACCCTGAAGAGACCCAGTACTTC

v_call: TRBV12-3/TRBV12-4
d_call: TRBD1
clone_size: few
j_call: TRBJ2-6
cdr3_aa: CASSPTTGTGRSGANVLTF
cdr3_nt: TGTGCCAGCAGCCCAACCACCGGGACAGGGAGGTCTGGGGCCAACGTCCTGACTTTC

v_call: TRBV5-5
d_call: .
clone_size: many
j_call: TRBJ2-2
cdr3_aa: CASSTKAGATGELFF
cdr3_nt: TGTGCCAGCAGTACAAAGGCCGGGGCCACCGGGGAGCTGTTTTTT

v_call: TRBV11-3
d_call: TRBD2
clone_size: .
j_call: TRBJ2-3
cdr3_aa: CASSLEPGGPDTQYF
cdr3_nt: TGTGCCAGCAGCTTGGAACCGGGAGGACCAGATACGCAGTATTTT

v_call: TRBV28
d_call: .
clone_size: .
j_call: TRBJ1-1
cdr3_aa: CASRDPNTEAFF
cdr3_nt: TGTGCCAGCCGGGATCCGAACACTGAAGCTTTCTTT

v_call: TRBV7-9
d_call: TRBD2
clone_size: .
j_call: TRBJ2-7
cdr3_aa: CASSLGGAIDEQYF
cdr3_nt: TGTGCCAGCAGCCTCGGGGGGGCCATCGACGAGCAGTACTTC

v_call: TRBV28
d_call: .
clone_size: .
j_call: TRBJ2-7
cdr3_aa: CASSLLGREQYF
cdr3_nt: TGTGCCAGCAGTTTACTAGGGAGGGAGCAGTACTTC

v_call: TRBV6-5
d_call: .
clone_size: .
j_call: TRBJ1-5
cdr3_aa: CAGKKETGTGFGNQPQHF
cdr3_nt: TGTGCCGGCAAAAAAGAAACCGGGACGGGGTTTGGCAATCAGCCCCAGCATTTT

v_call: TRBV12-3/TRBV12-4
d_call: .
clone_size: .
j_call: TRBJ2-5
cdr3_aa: CASSLRDPVVQYF
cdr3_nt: TGTGCCAGCAGTCTCCGAGACCCCGTGGTCCAGTACTTC

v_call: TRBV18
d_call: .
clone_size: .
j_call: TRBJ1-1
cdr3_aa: CASSPFSAQLNTEAFF
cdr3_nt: TGTGCCAGCTCACCGTTTTCCGCACAGCTGAACACTGAAGCTTTCTTT

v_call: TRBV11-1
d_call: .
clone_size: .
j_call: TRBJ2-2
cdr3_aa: CASSSPQGPTGKLFF
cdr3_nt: TGTGCCAGCAGCTCTCCGCAAGGGCCGACCGGGAAGCTGTTTTTT

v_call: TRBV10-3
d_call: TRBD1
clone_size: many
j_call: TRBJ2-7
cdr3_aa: CAISESILGTGTYEQYF
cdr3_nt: TGTGCCATCAGTGAGTCGATTTTAGGGACAGGGACCTACGAGCAGTACTTC

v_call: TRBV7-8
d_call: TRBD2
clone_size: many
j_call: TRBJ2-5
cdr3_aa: CASSPRRTLAGARNTKETQYF
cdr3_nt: TGTGCCAGCAGCCCCCGCCGGACTCTAGCGGGAGCGAGGAATACAAAAGAGACCCAGTACTTC

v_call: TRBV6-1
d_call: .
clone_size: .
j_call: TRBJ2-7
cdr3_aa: CASSDPGDFAYEQYF
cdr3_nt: TGTGCCAGCAGTGACCCGGGAGACTTTGCCTACGAGCAGTACTTC

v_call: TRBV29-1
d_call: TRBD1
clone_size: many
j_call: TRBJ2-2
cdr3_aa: CSARTGAGELFF
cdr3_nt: TGCAGCGCTAGGACAGGGGCCGGGGAGCTGTTTTTT

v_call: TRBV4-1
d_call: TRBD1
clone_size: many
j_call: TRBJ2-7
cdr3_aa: CASSQWGQGAGEQYF
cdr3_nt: TGCGCCAGCAGCCAGTGGGGACAGGGGGCGGGTGAGCAGTACTTC

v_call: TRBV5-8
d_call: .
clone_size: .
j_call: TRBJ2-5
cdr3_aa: CASSFPSDWIGDPQYF
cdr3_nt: TGTGCCAGCAGCTTTCCATCCGACTGGATCGGAGATCCCCAGTACTTC

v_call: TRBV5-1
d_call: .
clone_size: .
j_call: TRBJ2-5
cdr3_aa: CTSSLEPRRETQYF
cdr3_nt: TGCACCAGCAGCTTGGAGCCTAGGAGAGAGACCCAGTACTTC

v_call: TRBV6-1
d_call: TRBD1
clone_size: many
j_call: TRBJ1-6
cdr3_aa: CASSEEGTANSPLHF
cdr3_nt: TGTGCCAGCAGTGAAGAAGGGACAGCGAATTCACCCCTCCACTTT

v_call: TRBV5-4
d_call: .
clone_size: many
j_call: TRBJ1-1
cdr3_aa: CASSSRDTEAFF
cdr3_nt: TGTGCCAGCAGCTCCAGGGATACTGAAGCTTTCTTT

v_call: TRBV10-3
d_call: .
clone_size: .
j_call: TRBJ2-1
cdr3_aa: CAISEVGQQHNNEQFF
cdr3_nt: TGTGCCATCAGTGAGGTCGGACAGCAACACAACAATGAGCAGTTCTTC

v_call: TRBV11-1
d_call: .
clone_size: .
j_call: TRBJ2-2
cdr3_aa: CASSALPSPVNTGELFF
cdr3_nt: TGTGCCAGCAGCGCCCTGCCATCCCCAGTTAACACCGGGGAGCTGTTTTTT

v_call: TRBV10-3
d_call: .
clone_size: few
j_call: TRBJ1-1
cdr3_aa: CAISDGSAEAFF
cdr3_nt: TGTGCCATCAGTGACGGTTCCGCTGAAGCTTTCTTT

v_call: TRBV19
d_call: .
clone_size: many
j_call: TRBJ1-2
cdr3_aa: CASSIAAAANYGYTF
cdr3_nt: TGTGCCAGTAGTATAGCGGCGGCCGCTAACTATGGCTACACCTTC

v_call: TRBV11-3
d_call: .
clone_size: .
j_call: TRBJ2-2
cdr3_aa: CFSKRRDRLNTGELFF
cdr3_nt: TGTTTCAGCAAGAGGAGGGACAGACTAAACACCGGGGAGCTGTTTTTT

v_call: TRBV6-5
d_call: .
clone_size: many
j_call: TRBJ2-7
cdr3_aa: CASGRRGREQYF
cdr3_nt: TGTGCCAGCGGCCGCCGAGGTAGGGAGCAGTACTTC

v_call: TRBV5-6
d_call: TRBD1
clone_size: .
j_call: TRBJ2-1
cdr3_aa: CANSLGQYYNEQSF
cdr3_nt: TGTGCCAACAGCTTGGGACAGTACTACAATGAGCAGTCCTTC

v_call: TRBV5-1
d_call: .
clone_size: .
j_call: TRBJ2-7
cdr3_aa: CASSLVSGPYEQYF
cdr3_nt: TGCGCCAGCAGCTTGGTATCAGGTCCATACGAGCAGTACTTC

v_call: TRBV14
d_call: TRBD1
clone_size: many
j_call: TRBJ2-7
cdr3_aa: CASSRGQGLYEQYF
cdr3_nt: TGTGCCAGCAGCCGGGGACAGGGGCTCTACGAGCAGTACTTC

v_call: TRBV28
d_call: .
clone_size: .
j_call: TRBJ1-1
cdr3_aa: CASSLLGAENTEAFF
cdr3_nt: TGTGCCAGCAGTTTACTTGGGGCGGAGAACACTGAAGCTTTCTTT

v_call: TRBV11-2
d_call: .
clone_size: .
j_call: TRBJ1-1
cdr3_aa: CASSRDGGNTEAFF
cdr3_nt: TGTGCCAGCAGCCGGGACGGGGGAAACACCGAAGCTTTCTTT

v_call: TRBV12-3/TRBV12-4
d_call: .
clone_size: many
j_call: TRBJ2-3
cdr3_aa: CASSLDPPGVPATDTQYF
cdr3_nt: TGTGCCAGCAGTTTAGACCCCCCGGGGGTCCCGGCGACAGATACGCAGTATTTT

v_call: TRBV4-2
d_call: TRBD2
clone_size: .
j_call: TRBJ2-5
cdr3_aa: CASGQEGAGEETQYF
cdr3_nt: TGTGCCAGCGGTCAAGAGGGAGCGGGAGAAGAGACCCAGTACTTC

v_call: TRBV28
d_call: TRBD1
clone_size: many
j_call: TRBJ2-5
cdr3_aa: CASSNPGGMKTQYF
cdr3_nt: TGTGCCAGCAGTAACCCAGGGGGCATGAAGACCCAGTACTTC

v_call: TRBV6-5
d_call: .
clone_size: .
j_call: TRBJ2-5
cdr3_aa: CSSSPMRYNGEAQYF
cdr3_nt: TGTTCCAGCAGTCCCATGAGGTACAATGGAGAGGCCCAGTACTTC

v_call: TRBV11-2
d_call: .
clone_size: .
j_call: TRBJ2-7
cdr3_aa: CAGSLIWDITLTGLGREQYF
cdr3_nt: TGTGCCGGCAGCTTAATTTGGGACATAACCCTAACGGGCCTAGGACGCGAGCAGTACTTC

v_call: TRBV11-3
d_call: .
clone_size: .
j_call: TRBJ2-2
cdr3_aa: CASSLGPAATGKLFF
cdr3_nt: TGTGCCAGCAGCTTGGGACCAGCGGCTACCGGGAAGCTGTTTTTT

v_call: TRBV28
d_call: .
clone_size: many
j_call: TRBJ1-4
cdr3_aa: CASSFARDNEKLFF
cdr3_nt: TGTGCCAGCAGTTTCGCCCGGGACAATGAAAAACTGTTTTTT

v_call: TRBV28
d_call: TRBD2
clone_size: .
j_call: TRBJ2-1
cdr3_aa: CVSSPSGTSGKGEQFF
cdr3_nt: TGTGTCAGCAGTCCGAGCGGGACTAGCGGGAAGGGTGAGCAGTTCTTC

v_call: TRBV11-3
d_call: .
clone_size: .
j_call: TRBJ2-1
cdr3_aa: CASNLELLRNGQFF
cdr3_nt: TGTGCCAGCAACTTAGAACTACTACGGAATGGGCAGTTCTTC

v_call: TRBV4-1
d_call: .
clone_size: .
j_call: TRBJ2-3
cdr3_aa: CASGLGLAGTYTQYF
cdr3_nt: TGCGCCAGCGGATTGGGGCTAGCAGGCACATATACGCAGTATTTT